This TCR beta chain came from a study of cytomegalovirus exposure and HLA in healthy donors. Regarding the study as a whole: The classifier reportedly diagnosed cytomegalovirus status with high sensitivity and specificity.

The PCR made use of 60 Vbeta and 13 Jbeta primers. Profiling relied on immunoSEQ multiplex PCR, and the TCRdb table lists in-frame clones only, not all of them. The sample lists around 150,000 clones; around 79% were seen once. The CDR3 runs to 15 residues. Trimming pared 3 bases from V and 0 bases from J, leaving 10 bases between. Germline V lookup: CDR1 MNHEY, CDR2 SMNVEV (reference sequence). This clone was picked up a small number of times. Its antigen remains unidentified. This chain uses TRBV27 with TRBJ2-3, with D possibly being TRBD2 (5 bases). The sequenced sample was PBMCs. This receptor was obtained from a woman in her fifties or sixties in good health and CMV-seropositive. The CDR3 DNA reads TGTGCCAGCAGTTTCTCGGGGATTAGCACAGATACGCAGTATTTT. This codes for CASSFSGISTDTQYF.